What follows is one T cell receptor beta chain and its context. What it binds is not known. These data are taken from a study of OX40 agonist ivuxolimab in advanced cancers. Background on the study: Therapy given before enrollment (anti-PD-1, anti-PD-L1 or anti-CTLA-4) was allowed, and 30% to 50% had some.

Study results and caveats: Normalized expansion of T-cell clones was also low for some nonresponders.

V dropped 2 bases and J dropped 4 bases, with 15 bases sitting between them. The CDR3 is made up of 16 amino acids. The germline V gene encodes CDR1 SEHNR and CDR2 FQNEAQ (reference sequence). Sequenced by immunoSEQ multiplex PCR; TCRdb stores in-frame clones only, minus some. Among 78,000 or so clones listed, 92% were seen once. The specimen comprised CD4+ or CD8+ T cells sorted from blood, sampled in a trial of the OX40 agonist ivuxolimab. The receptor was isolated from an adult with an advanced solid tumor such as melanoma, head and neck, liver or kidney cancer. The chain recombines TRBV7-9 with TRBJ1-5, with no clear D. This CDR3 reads CASSLSGEGLNQPQHF. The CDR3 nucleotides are TGTGCCAGCAGCTTAAGTGGAGAAGGCCTTAATCAGCCCCAGCATTTT.